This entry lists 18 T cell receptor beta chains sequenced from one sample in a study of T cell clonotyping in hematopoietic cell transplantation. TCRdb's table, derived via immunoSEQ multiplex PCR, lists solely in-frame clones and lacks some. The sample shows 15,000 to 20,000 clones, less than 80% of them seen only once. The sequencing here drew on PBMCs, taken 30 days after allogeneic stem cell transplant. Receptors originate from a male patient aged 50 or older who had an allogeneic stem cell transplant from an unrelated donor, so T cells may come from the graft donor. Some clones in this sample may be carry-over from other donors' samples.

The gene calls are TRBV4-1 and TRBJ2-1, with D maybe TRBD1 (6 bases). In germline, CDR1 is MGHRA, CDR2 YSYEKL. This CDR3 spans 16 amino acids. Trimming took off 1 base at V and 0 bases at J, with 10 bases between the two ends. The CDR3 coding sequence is TGCGCCAGCAGCCAAGGTCAACAGGGCTCCTACAATGAGCAGTTCTTC. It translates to CASSQGQQGSYNEQFF.

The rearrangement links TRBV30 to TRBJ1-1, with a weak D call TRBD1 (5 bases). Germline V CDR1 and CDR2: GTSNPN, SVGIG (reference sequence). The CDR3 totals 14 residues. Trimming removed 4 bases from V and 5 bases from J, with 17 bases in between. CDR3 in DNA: TGTGCCTGGACCGGCCAAGCAGGGCGGACTGAAGCTTTCTTT. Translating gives CAWTGQAGRTEAFF.

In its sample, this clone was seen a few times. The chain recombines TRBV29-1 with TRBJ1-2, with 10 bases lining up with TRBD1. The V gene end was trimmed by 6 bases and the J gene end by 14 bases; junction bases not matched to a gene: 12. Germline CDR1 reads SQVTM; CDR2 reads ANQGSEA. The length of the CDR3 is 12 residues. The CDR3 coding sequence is TGCAGCGTCCAAACGGCGGGACAGGGGATTACCTTC. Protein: CSVQTAGQGITF. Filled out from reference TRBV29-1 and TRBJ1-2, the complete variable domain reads SAVISQKPSRDICQRGTSLTIQCQVDSQVTMMFWYRQQPGQSLTLIATANQGSEATYESGFVIDKFPISRPNLTFSTLTVSNMSPEDSSIYLCSVQTAGQGITFGSGTRLTVV.

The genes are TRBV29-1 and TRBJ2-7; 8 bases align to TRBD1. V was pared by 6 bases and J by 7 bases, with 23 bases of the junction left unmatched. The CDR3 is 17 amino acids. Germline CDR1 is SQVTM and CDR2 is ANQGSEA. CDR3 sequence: CSVAFEGTLQGAGEQYF. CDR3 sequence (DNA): TGCAGCGTCGCCTTTGAGGGGACCTTGCAGGGGGCAGGGGAGCAGTACTTC.

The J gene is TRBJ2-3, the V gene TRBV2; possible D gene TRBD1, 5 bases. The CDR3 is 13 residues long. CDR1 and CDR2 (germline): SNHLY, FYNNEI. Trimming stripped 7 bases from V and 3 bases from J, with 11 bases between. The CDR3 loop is CASKGAWTDTQYF. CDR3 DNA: TGTGCCAGCAAAGGGGCTTGGACAGATACGCAGTATTTT.

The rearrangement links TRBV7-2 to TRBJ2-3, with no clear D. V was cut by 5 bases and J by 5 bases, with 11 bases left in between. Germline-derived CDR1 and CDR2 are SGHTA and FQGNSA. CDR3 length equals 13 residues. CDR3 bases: TGTGCCAGCAGCCCCAATAGGCAAGATACGCAGTATTTT. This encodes CASSPNRQDTQYF. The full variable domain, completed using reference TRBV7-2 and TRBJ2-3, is GAGVSQSPSNKVTEKGKDVELRCDPISGHTALYWYRQSLGQGLEFLIYFQGNSAPDKSGLPSDRFSAERTGGSVSTLTIQRTQQEDSAVYLCASSPNRQDTQYFGPGTRLTVL.

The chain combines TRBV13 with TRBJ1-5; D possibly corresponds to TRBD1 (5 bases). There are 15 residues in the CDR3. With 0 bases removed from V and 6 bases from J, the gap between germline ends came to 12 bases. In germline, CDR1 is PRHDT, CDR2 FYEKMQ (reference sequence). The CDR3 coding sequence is TGTGCCAGCAGCTTAGGCCGGGGGAGAGGTCAGCCCCAGCATTTT. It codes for CASSLGRGRGQPQHF.

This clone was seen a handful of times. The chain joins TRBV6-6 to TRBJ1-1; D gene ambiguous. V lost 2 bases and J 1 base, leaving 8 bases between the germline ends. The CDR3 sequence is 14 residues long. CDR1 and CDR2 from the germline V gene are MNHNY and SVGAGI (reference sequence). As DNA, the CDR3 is TGTGCCAGCAGTTACGGTGGAGGGAACACTGAAGCTTTCTTT. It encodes CASSYGGGNTEAFF.

The CDR3 bases are TGTGCCAGCAGCCCTAGCGGGGGATCCTACGAGCAGTACTTC. As protein: CASSPSGGSYEQYF. This chain connects TRBV7-6 to TRBJ2-7; 10 bases are shared with TRBD2. In germline, CDR1 is SGHVS, CDR2 FNYEAQ. V lost 5 bases, J lost 1 base, and 2 bases stayed unmatched. CDR3 size: 14 residues.

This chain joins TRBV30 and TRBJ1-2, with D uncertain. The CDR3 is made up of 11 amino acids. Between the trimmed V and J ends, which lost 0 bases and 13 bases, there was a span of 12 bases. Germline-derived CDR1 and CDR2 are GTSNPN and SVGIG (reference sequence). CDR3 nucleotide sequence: TGTGCCTGGAGTGTCGGACGTGAGGTCACCTTC. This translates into CAWSVGREVTF.

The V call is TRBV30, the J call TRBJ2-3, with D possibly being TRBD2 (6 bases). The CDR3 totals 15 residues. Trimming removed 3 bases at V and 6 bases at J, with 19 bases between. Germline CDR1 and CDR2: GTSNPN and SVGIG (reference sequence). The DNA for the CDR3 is TGTGCCTGGAGCCCCGAGAGGGAGGAAAGGGATACGCAGTATTTT. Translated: CAWSPEREERDTQYF.

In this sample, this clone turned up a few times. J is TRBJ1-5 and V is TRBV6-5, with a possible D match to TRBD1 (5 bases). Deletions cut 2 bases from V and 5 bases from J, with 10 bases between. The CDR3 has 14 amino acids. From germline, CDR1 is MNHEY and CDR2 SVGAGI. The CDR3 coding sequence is TGTGCCAGCAGTTACATCGGACAACATCAGCCCCAGCATTTT. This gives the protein CASSYIGQHQPQHF.

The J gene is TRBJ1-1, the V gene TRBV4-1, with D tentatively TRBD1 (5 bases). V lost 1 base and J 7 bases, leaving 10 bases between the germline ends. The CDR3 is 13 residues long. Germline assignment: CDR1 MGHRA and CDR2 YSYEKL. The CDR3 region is CASSQVQTGEAFF. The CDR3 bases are TGCGCCAGCAGCCAAGTTCAAACAGGTGAAGCTTTCTTT.

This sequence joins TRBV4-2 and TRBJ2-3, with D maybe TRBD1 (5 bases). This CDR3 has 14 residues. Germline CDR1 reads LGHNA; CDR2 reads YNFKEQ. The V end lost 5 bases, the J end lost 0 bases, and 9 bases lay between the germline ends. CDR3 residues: CASSSRQSTDTQYF. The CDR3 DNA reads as TGTGCCAGCAGCTCCCGACAGAGCACAGATACGCAGTATTTT.

The CDR3 is CASSVDVATYGYTF. The CDR3 nucleotides read TGTGCCAGCAGTGTTGATGTGGCTACCTATGGCTACACCTTC. This sequence joins TRBV25-1 and TRBJ1-2; D is undetermined. V shed 4 bases and J shed 4 bases, with 13 bases lying between them. The CDR3 consists of 14 residues. Germline values: CDR1 MGHDK, CDR2 SYGVNS.

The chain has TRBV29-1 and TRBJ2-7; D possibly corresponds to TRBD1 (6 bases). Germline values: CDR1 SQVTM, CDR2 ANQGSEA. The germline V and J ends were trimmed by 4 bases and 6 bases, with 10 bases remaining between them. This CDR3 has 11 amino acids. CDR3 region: CSVGQAAEQYF. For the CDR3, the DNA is TGCAGCGTTGGACAGGCGGCCGAGCAGTACTTC.

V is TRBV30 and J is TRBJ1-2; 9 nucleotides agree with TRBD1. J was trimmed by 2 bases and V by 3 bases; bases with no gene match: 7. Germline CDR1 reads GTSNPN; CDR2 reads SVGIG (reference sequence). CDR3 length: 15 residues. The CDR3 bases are TGTGCCTGGAGGTTGGGGACAGGGTCAAACTATGGCTACACCTTC. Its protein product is CAWRLGTGSNYGYTF. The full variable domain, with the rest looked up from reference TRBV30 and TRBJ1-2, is SQTIHQWPATLVQPVGSPLSLECTVEGTSNPNLYWYRQAAGRGLQLLFYSVGIGQISSEVPQNLSASRPQDRQFILSSKKLLLSDSGFYLCAWRLGTGSNYGYTFGSGTRLTVV.

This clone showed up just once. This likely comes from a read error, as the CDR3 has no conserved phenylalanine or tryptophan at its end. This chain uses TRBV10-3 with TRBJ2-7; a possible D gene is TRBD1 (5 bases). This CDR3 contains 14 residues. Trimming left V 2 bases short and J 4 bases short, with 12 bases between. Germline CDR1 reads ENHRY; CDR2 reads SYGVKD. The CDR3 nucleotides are TGTGCCATCAGTGAGACCCAGGGTAGATACGAGCAGTACCTC. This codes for CAISETQGRYEQYL.